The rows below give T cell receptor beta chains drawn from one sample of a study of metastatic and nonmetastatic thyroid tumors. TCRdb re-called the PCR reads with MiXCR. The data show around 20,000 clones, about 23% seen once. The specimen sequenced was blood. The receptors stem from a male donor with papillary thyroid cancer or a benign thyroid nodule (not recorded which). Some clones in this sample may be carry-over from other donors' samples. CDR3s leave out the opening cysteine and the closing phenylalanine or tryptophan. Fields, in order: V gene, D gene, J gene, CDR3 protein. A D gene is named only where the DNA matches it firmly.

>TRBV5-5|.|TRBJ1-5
ASSLEWTQPQH
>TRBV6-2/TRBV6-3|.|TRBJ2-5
ASSLRPQETQY
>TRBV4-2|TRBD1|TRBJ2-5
ASSQDFGTGQETQY
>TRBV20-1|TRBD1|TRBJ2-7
ILLQGGSYEQY
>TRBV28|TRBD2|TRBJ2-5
ASRGLAAVQETQY
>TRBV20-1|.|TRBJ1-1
SASFGPLETEAF
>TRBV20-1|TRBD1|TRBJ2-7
SARDRAGGLGEQY
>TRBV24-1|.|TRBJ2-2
ATSDLQGLAGELF
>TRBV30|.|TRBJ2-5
AWRLRGGLETQY
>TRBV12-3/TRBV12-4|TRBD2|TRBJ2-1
ASIEVAGEGEQF
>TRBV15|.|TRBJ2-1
ATSRVDGRSTYNEQF
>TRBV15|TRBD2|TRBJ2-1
ATSRTSGSGNEQF
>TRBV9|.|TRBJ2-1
ASSVRVGNSYNEQF
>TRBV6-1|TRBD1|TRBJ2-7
ASRGQGAGTYEQY
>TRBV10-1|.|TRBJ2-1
ASSEASPSSYNEQF
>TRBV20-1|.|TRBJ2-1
SARPSSRQSSYNEQF
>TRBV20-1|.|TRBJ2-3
SASSRRADTQY
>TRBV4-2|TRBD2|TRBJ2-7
ASSLSGRGYEQY
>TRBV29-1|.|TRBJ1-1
SVMTGTEAF
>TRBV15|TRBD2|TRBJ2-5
ATGERRGGETQY
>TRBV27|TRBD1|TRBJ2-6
ASISGDRGSSGANVLT
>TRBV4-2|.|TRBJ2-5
ASSQEGLGVQETQY
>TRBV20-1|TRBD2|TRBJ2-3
SAARPGLGGDTQY
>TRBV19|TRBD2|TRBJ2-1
ASSIEGTSGINEQF
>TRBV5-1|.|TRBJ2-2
ASSLALAGTGELF
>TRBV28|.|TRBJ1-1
ATRGTEAF
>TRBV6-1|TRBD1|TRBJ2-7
ASSEDRGSYEQY
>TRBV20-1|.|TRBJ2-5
SASTGTFQETQY
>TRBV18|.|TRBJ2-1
ASSSSLSGNEQF
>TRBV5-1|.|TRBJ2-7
ASSPSESYEQY
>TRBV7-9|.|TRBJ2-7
ASSPGGGSHEQY
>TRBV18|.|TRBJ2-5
ASSPSLDQETQY
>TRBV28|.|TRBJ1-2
ASSPGRWGTANYGYT
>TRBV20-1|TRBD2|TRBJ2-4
SARDRSVAGVDIQY
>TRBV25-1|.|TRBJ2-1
ASSDFGVNEQF
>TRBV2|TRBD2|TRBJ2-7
ASKAGTSGSYEQY